This entry is about one T cell receptor beta chain. Its antigen is unknown. The data were taken from a study of T cell repertoires in cytomegalovirus infection. Study-level points and caveats: In two of eight donors, the top clonotype was HLA-C-restricted CMV-specific.

MiXCR, applied by TCRdb to the reads, yields one record per CDR3 protein. The sample consists of 750,000 to 900,000 distinct CDR3 sequences, under 35% of them appearing once. This CDR3 is built from 16 residues. Germline V lookup: CDR1 SNHLY, CDR2 FYNNEI. With 4 bases removed from V and 0 bases from J, the gap between germline ends came to 16 bases. The chain has TRBV2 and TRBJ2-7; no clear D. The input for sequencing was cultured CD8+ T cells from PBMCs, taken from culture after CMV antigen stimulation. The source of this sequence is a human donor in good health (CMV status not recorded). Some clones in this sample may be carry-over from other donors' samples. The CDR3: CASSGSPRKSSYEQYV. The CDR3 coding sequence is TGTGCCAGCAGTGGATCCCCCCGGAAAAGCTCCTACGAGCAGTACGTC.